This TCR beta chain was sequenced for a study of T cell repertoires in cytomegalovirus infection (dated by TCRdb to the late 2010s). About the full investigation: Recently identified HLA-C-restricted CMV epitopes, whose presentation resists viral immunomodulation, were targeted by peptide stimulations together with well-studied HLA-B-restricted epitopes. Because public TCR beta signatures pointed to carriage of CMV infection together with the matching HLA type, the HLA type of each donor mattered for the analysis.

Concerning this clonotype itself: Its antigen remains undetermined. Nothing much larger sits one base from this clone, and base qualities are not available.

General conclusions and limits of the study: In both this cohort and an independent cohort of some 380 donors, the cumulative frequency of public TCR beta family members distinguished carriers of CMV infection plus the relevant HLA type. The ex vivo response was dominated by HLA-C-restricted CMV-specific TCR beta clonotypes, which also provided the single most frequent clonotype in two of eight donors.

Sequencing was performed on an Illumina HiSeq 1500. The public reads were quality trimmed at Q25 with fastp and then assembled into clones with MiXCR by TCRdb, keeping productive beta chains. Every CDR3 protein is listed once, alongside the most common genes and DNA of its rows. Recorded for this sample are hundreds of thousands of distinct CDR3 sequences; roughly a third of them occurred a single time. 15% to 20% of the sample rests with the top ten. What the treatment or condition label conveys for this sample: in vitro stimulation with specific CMV peptide epitopes to enrich CMV-specific T cells. Sequences LNHNV (CDR1) and YYDKDF (CDR2) are obtained from the germline V gene (reference sequence). There are 14 amino acids in the CDR3, from cysteine to phenylalanine inclusive. Of the read, only the CDR3 DNA is kept; its 42 bases are in frame from base 1. V and J lose 1 base and 5 bases, and a span of 9 bases separates them.

The chain is encoded by TRBV15 joined to TRBJ1-5, with the D gene too uncertain to name. Sequenced material: cultured PBMCs, taken from culture after CMV antigen stimulation. This receptor was obtained from a human donor in good health (CMV status not recorded). Some clones in this sample may be carry-over from other donors' samples. The CDR3 reads as follows: CATSRGERDQPQHF. DNA sequence: TGTGCCACCAGCAGAGGGGAGCGCGATCAGCCCCAGCATTTT.